This T cell receptor (beta chain) came from a study of cytomegalovirus exposure and HLA in healthy donors. Study-level points and caveats: In vitro testing confirmed a few CMV-associated chains as specific for CMV antigens.

Vbeta (60) and Jbeta (13) primers were used in the PCR. Sequencing was performed with immunoSEQ multiplex PCR; in TCRdb, only in-frame clones are kept and a portion is missing. The profile shows approximately 180,000 clones, 70% to 75% of them singletons. With regard to this clone: What it binds is not known.

While unrecorded immune exposures were likely, the donors were nominally healthy when sampled. Germline V gene lookup returns CDR1 SGDLS and CDR2 YYNGEE. Between the trimmed V and J ends, which lost 3 bases and 0 bases, there was a span of 12 bases. This CDR3 region has 15 residues. The chain is built from TRBV9 and TRBJ1-1, with unresolved D. Sequencing was performed on PBMCs. The source is a male donor in good health and CMV-seronegative. The CDR3 coding sequence is TGTGCCAGCAGCGGCGGAGGACGGATGAACACTGAAGCTTTCTTT. The encoded protein is CASSGGGRMNTEAFF.